The present T cell receptor beta chain was sequenced within a study of tumor and adjacent non-tumor tissue in lung cancer. No cell sorting was done before RNA was extracted from the tissue. Concerning this clonotype: Its specificity is unknown.

Three rounds of nested PCR, following a modified ARM-PCR protocol, produced the TCRbeta library. From the multiplex PCR reads, TCRdb called clonotypes with MiXCR, one entry per CDR3 protein. The repertoire has tens of thousands of distinct CDR3 sequences, around 85% of them found once; the top ten carry 10% to 15%. Study findings and constraints: TCR diversity was significantly greater in tumor than normal lung tissue.

This CDR3 has 14 amino acids. Germline V gene sequence: CDR1 LGHNA, CDR2 YNFKEQ. After removal of 9 bases from V and 5 bases from J, the junction contained 9 bases not matched to a gene. Sequenced input: lung tumor tissue. The clonotype originates from a woman aged 50 to 60 with non-small cell lung cancer. This chain connects TRBV4-2 to TRBJ1-2; TRBD1 agrees at 10 bases. In nucleotides, the CDR3 is TGTGCCAGGGGAGAGGACAGGGGGATTTATGGCTACACCTTC. This sequence encodes CARGEDRGIYGYTF.